This T cell receptor (beta chain) was captured by sequencing in a study of identical twins. TCRdb reprocessed the 5' RACE reads with MiXCR, giving one entry per CDR3 protein. Of some 590,000 distinct CDR3 sequences in the sample, 9.5% to 10% were seen once. Germline V gives CDR1 LGHDT, CDR2 YNNKEL (reference sequence). The CDR3 contains 15 residues. Worth noting for this clonotype: Its target is unknown. At one of its ends the junction is not consistent with the germline gene, which may arise from a read error.

Study-level points and caveats: Compared with models, monozygotic twins showed more out-of-frame TCR alpha sharing. In zero-insertion analyses, partial confounding could arise from invariant MAIT and iNKT cells. Beta clonotypes that were abundant in cord blood contained fewer insertions, a pattern absent from memory repertoires.

The same sample was also studied in work on yellow fever vaccine responses in identical twins. That paper states: Twins reportedly had a vaccine T cell response that seemed partly convergent, partly personalized.

The clonotype comes from a woman in her late teens or twenties in good health. V gene TRBV3-1 combines with J gene TRBJ2-3, with D unresolved. The specimen was PBMCs. This chain's CDR3 is CASTQDLLGTDTQYF. The CDR3 DNA reads TGTGCCAGCACCCAAGATCTACTCGGCACAGATACGCAGTATTTT.